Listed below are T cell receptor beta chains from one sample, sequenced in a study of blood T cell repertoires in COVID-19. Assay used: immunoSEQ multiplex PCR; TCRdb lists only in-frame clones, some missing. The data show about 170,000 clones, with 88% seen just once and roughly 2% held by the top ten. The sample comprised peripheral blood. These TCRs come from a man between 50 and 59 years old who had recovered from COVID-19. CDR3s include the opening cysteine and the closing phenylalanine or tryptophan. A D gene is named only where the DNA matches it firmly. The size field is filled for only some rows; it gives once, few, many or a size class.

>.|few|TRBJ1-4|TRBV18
CASSPRRGKSEKLFF
TGTGCCAGCTCACCTCGGAGAGGGAAGAGTGAAAAACTGTTTTTT
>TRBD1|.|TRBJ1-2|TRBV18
CASSPPDRGGGYTF
TGTGCCAGCTCACCCCCCGACAGGGGTGGCGGCTACACCTTC
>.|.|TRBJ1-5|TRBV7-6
CASSLRGVNQPQHF
TGTGCCAGCAGCTTAAGAGGAGTCAATCAGCCCCAGCATTTT
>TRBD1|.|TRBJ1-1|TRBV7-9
CASSWDSTEAFF
TGTGCCAGCAGTTGGGACAGCACTGAAGCTTTCTTT
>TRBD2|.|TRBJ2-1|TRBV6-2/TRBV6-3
CASSLWTSGLLYNEQFF
TGTGCCAGCAGCCTTTGGACTAGCGGGCTTCTCTACAATGAGCAGTTCTTC
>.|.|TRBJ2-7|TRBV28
CASSSGTFDEQYF
TGTGCCAGCAGTTCGGGGACTTTCGACGAGCAGTACTTC
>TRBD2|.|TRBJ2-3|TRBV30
CAWSNVGTMRYF
TGTGCCTGGAGTAACGTGGGGACTATGCGGTATTTT
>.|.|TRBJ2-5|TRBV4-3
CASSQEWGRSQETQYF
TGCGCCAGCAGCCAAGAATGGGGCAGATCCCAAGAGACCCAGTACTTC
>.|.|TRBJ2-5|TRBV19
CASSIDGGRGETQYF
TGTGCCAGTAGTATAGATGGGGGGAGAGGGGAGACCCAGTACTTC
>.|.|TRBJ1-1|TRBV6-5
CASNPRRGMNTEAFF
TGTGCCAGCAACCCACGGCGGGGTATGAACACTGAAGCTTTCTTT
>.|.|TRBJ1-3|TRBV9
CASSADRFSGNTIYF
TGTGCCAGCAGCGCCGACAGGTTCTCTGGAAACACCATATATTTT
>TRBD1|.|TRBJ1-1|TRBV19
CASSTHRGKGADTEAFF
TGTGCCAGTAGTACCCACCGGGGGAAGGGGGCCGACACTGAAGCTTTCTTT
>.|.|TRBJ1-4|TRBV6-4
CASSEGANEKLFF
TGTGCCAGCAGCGAAGGGGCTAATGAAAAACTGTTTTTT
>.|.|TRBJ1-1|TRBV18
CASSLDENTEAFF
TGTGCCAGCTCCCTAGACGAGAACACTGAAGCTTTCTTT
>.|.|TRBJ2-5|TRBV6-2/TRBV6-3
CASSYYGGGPETQYF
TGTGCCAGCAGTTACTATGGGGGGGGGCCAGAGACCCAGTACTTC
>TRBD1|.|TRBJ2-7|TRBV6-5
CASSPSGQGIDEQYF
TGTGCCAGCAGTCCTTCGGGACAGGGTATAGACGAGCAGTACTTC
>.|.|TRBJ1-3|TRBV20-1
CSASLDRLSGNTIYF
TGCAGTGCTAGTCTCGACAGACTCTCTGGAAACACCATATATTTT
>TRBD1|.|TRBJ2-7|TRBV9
CASSPGTANYEQYF
TGTGCCAGCAGCCCCGGGACAGCCAACTACGAGCAGTACTTC
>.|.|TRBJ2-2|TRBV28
CASRDTSVGELFF
TGTGCCAGCAGGGACACTTCGGTCGGGGAGCTGTTTTTT
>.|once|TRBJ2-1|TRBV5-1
CASSLEVSYNEQFF
TGCGCCAGCAGCTTAGAGGTCTCCTACAATGAGCAGTTCTTC
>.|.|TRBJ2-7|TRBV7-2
CASSLQGHVSYEQYF
TGTGCCAGCAGCCTACAGGGACACGTCTCCTACGAGCAGTACTTC
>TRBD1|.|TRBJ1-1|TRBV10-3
CAISGTVNTEAFF
TGTGCCATCAGCGGGACAGTGAACACTGAAGCTTTCTTT
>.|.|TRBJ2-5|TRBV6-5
CASSSLRSREETQYF
TGTGCCAGCAGTTCACTGCGGTCCCGCGAAGAGACCCAGTACTTC
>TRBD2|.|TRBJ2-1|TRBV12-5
CASGLGTNPWSGRARNEQFF
TGTGCTAGTGGTTTGGGAACTAATCCTTGGAGCGGGAGGGCAAGAAATGAGCAGTTCTTC
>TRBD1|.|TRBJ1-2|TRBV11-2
CASSLDLAGGLGYTF
TGTGCCAGCAGCTTAGATCTGGCAGGGGGCCTTGGCTACACCTTC
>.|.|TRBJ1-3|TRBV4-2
CASSPPVGDSSGNTIYF
TGTGCCAGCAGCCCACCCGTGGGGGACTCCTCTGGAAACACCATATATTTT
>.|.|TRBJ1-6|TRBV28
CASRFGGGVNSPLHF
TGTGCCAGCAGATTCGGGGGTGGTGTTAATTCACCCCTCCACTTT
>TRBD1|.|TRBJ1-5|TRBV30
CAWSVGGALYNQPQHF
TGTGCCTGGAGTGTAGGGGGCGCCCTTTACAATCAGCCCCAGCATTTT
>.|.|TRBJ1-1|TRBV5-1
CASSREGGNTEAFF
TGCGCCAGCAGCAGGGAAGGGGGGAACACTGAAGCTTTCTTT
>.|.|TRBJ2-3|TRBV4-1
CASSQEQDHRTDTQYF
TGCGCCAGCAGCCAAGAACAGGACCATCGCACAGATACGCAGTATTTT
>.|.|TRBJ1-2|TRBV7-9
CASSYPLGGVVGYTF
TGTGCCAGCAGCTACCCCCTAGGGGGGGTGGTAGGCTACACCTTC
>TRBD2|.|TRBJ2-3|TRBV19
CASTPTSGAWDTQYF
TGTGCCAGTACCCCGACTAGCGGGGCTTGGGATACGCAGTATTTT
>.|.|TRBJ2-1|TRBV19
CASSIRTTYNEQFF
TGTGCCAGTAGTATACGGACTACTTACAATGAGCAGTTCTTC
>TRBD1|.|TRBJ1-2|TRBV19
CACEGQGSLGYTF
TGTGCCTGCGAGGGACAGGGGAGCCTTGGCTACACCTTC
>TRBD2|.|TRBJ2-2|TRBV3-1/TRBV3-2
CASSQRLAGGLGGELFF
TGTGCCAGCAGCCAAAGACTAGCGGGAGGCCTTGGCGGGGAGCTGTTTTTT
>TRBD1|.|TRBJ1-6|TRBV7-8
CASSPTGYNSPLHF
TGTGCCAGCAGCCCGACAGGGTATAACTCACCCCTCCACTTT
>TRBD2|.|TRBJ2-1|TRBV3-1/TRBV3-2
CASSQSPGLAGGGNEQFF
TGTGCCAGCAGCCAATCCCCGGGACTAGCGGGGGGTGGGAATGAGCAGTTCTTC
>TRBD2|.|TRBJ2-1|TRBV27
CASSPYSTSGISYNEQFF
TGTGCCAGCAGTCCGTACTCTACTAGCGGGATATCCTACAATGAGCAGTTCTTC
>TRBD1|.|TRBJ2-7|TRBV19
CASSNRDRVYEQYF
TGTGCCAGTAGTAACCGGGACAGGGTTTACGAGCAGTACTTC
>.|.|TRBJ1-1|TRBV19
CASSTQQKTPTEAFF
TGTGCCAGTAGTACCCAACAGAAGACCCCCACTGAAGCTTTCTTT
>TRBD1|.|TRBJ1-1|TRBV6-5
CASSYHDRGMNTEAFF
TGTGCCAGCAGTTACCACGACAGGGGCATGAACACTGAAGCTTTCTTT
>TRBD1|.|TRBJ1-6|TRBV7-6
CASSSMTGDNSPLHF
TGTGCCAGCAGCTCAATGACAGGGGATAATTCACCCCTCCACTTT
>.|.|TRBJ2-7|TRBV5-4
CASRPQGSYEQYF
TGTGCCAGCCGGCCACAGGGCTCCTACGAGCAGTACTTC
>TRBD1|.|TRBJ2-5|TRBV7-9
CASSFSTGVLETQYF
TGTGCCAGCAGCTTTTCCACAGGGGTCCTTGAGACCCAGTACTTC
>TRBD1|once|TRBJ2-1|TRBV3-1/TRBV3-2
CASSQSTGGPDEQFF
TGTGCCAGCAGCCAGTCTACAGGGGGCCCGGATGAGCAGTTCTTC
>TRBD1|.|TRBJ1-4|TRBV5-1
CASSPGQGTTNEKLFF
TGCGCCAGCAGCCCGGGACAGGGAACAACTAATGAAAAACTGTTTTTT
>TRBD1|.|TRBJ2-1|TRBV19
CASSKGGSGSNEQFF
TGTGCCAGTAGTAAAGGGGGCAGTGGGTCGAATGAGCAGTTCTTC
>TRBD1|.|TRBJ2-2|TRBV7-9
CASSPRKTGADTGELFF
TGTGCCAGCAGCCCACGTAAGACAGGGGCGGACACCGGGGAGCTGTTTTTT
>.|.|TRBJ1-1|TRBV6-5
CASSYGAGATTEAFF
TGTGCCAGCAGTTACGGCGCAGGGGCGACCACTGAAGCTTTCTTT